This is a list of T cell receptor beta chains from one sample in a study of T cells in Graves' hyperthyroidism and ophthalmopathy. TCRdb ran MiXCR on the multiplex PCR reads and lists one entry per CDR3 protein. Seen here are some 510,000 distinct CDR3 sequences, roughly 50% observed once, and the top ten hold about 7.8%. The material sequenced was peripheral blood or thyroid tissue (not recorded which). The receptor source for this set is a woman aged 18-35 years with Graves' hyperthyroidism. Both conserved end residues are part of each CDR3. The D gene is left open where the match is weak. Size is stated for part of the rows, as once, few or many counts, or as a class when the clone is expanded.

cdr3_nt cdr3_aa d_call clone_size j_call v_call
TGTGCCAGCAGCTTAGATTACAGGGATCAGCCCCAGCATTTT CASSLDYRDQPQHF - many TRBJ1-5 TRBV7-9
TGTGCCAGCAGCCAACGTTGGAACAACAACGCGGAGACCCAGTACTTC CASSQRWNNNAETQYF - - TRBJ2-5 TRBV7-6
TGTGCCAGCACAACCGGGACAACCTACGAGCAGTACTTC CASTTGTTYEQYF - - TRBJ2-7 TRBV24-1
TGTGCCAGCAGTTTCTTACAGGGTAATGGCTACACCTTC CASSFLQGNGYTF - few TRBJ1-2 TRBV12-3/TRBV12-4
TGTGCCAGTGGAAGGACAGGGGGGCAGCCCCAGCATTTT CASGRTGGQPQHF TRBD1 few TRBJ1-5 TRBV12-3/TRBV12-4
TGTGCCAGCAGCTCGGCCCGGACAGGGACGGCATATGGCTACACCTTC CASSSARTGTAYGYTF TRBD1 - TRBJ1-2 TRBV11-1
TGCGCCAGCAGCCAACAGGTCCTAAATTCACCCCTCCACTTT CASSQQVLNSPLHF - - TRBJ1-6 TRBV4-1
TGTGCCAGCAGCCCGGGACAGTCGGCGCATCAGCCCCAGCATTTT CASSPGQSAHQPQHF TRBD1 few TRBJ1-5 TRBV7-9
TGTGCCAGCAGCCAAGAAGGTCAGGAACCCTATGGCTACACCTTC CASSQEGQEPYGYTF - - TRBJ1-2 TRBV14
TGTGCCAGTAGGGATAGCGGGAGGTCCCACGAGCAGTACTTC CASRDSGRSHEQYF TRBD2 few TRBJ2-7 TRBV19
TGTGCCAGCAGTCCCGCGGAGGGGGCTGGGGCCAACGTCCTGACTTTC CASSPAEGAGANVLTF - - TRBJ2-6 TRBV2
TGTGCCAGCAGTGAAGGGGCTAGCGGGAGCGGGACCCAGTACTTC CASSEGASGSGTQYF TRBD2 - TRBJ2-5 TRBV2
TGCAGTGCCTGCTCGCGGGTGGCTCACGAGCAGTACTTC CSACSRVAHEQYF - - TRBJ2-7 TRBV20-1
TGCAGTGCTAGCCCCGGGACAGCACTCTACGAGCAGTACTTC CSASPGTALYEQYF TRBD1 - TRBJ2-7 TRBV20-1
TGCAGTGCTAGAGATCGGGGGCTGTCTCGACTTTACGAGCAGTACTTC CSARDRGLSRLYEQYF - - TRBJ2-7 TRBV20-1
TGTGCCAGCAGCTTTGAAATGTTAAACACTGAAGCTTTCTTT CASSFEMLNTEAFF - few TRBJ1-1 TRBV7-9
TGTGCCAGCAGCTCACCTTGGACAGGGGGCGATGAAAAACTGTTTTTT CASSSPWTGGDEKLFF TRBD1 - TRBJ1-4 TRBV7-9
TGTGCCAGCAGCAACAGACAGGGAGGTGAAAAACTGTTTTTT CASSNRQGGEKLFF TRBD1 once TRBJ1-4 TRBV7-6